Listed here are 5 T cell receptor beta chains from one sample, sequenced in a study of blood T cell repertoires in COVID-19. The repertoire was sequenced with immunoSEQ multiplex PCR; TCRdb's copy has only in-frame clones and lacks some. The repertoire has approximately 170,000 clones, roughly 90% of them found once; the top ten carry 0.77%. The sample consisted of PBMCs or T cells enriched from blood (not recorded which). The source of these receptors is a young woman who had recovered from COVID-19.

The chain uses TRBV5-5 and TRBJ2-6, with 9 bases identical to TRBD1. This CDR3 region has 18 residues. V dropped 4 bases and J dropped 1; count of bases not matched to a gene: 9. Germline assignment: CDR1 SGHKS and CDR2 YYEKEE (reference sequence). The CDR3 nucleotides read TGTGCCAGCAGCCCGGGACAGGGTGTAAGATCTGGGGCCAACGTCCTGACTTTC. The encoded protein is CASSPGQGVRSGANVLTF.

J is TRBJ2-7 and V is TRBV6-5; D may be TRBD2 (6 bases). Looked up from germline, CDR1 is MNHEY and CDR2 is SVGAGI. This CDR3 is built from 13 residues. V shed 8 bases and J shed 1 base, with 12 bases lying between them. The DNA for the CDR3 is TGTGCCAGCGCAGCGGGCGTATCCTACGAGCAGTACTTC. It is translated as CASAAGVSYEQYF.

The genes are TRBV7-9 and TRBJ2-1, with 11 bases aligning to TRBD2. Germline CDR1 SEHNR, CDR2 FQNEAQ (reference sequence). The CDR3 is 15 amino acids. The junction had 5 bases not matched to a gene; V was cut back by 5 bases and J by 5 bases. CDR3 bases: TGTGCCAGCAGCGGAATAGCGGGAGGGAACAATGAGCAGTTCTTC. Its translation: CASSGIAGGNNEQFF.

This clone was recorded a few times. This sequence joins TRBV5-6 and TRBJ1-5, with 7 bases lining up with TRBD1. Germline loops: CDR1 SGHDT, CDR2 YYEEEE. This CDR3 has 15 amino acids. After removal of 4 bases from V and 6 bases from J, the junction contained 10 bases not matched to a gene. CDR3 amino acids: CASSLWDRGGQPQHF. DNA of the CDR3: TGTGCCAGCAGCCTCTGGGACAGAGGGGGTCAGCCCCAGCATTTT.

V usage is TRBV10-3 and J usage is TRBJ1-4, with D hard to call. Germline loops: CDR1 ENHRY, CDR2 SYGVKD. Trimming removed 4 bases from V and 5 bases from J, with 11 bases in between. The CDR3 extends over 14 amino acids. The chain's CDR3 is CAISGGDLNEKLFF. CDR3 nucleotide sequence: TGTGCCATCAGTGGCGGAGATTTAAATGAAAAACTGTTTTTT.